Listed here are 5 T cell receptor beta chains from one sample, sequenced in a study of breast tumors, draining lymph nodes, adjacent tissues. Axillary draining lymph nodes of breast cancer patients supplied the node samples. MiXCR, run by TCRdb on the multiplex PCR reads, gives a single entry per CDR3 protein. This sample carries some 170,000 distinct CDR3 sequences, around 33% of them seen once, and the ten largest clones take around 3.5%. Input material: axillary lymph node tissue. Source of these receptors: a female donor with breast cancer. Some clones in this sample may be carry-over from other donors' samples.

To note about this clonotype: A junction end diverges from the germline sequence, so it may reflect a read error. The CDR3 is CASSRRENPQGTQDF. As DNA, the CDR3 is TGTGCCAGCAGCCGCCGGGAAAACCCCCAAGGGACCCAGGACTTC. J is TRBJ2-5 and V is TRBV7-2; D possibly matches TRBD1 or TRBD2 (5 bases each). The CDR3 sequence is 15 residues long. Germline CDR1 and CDR2: SGHTA and FQGNSA.

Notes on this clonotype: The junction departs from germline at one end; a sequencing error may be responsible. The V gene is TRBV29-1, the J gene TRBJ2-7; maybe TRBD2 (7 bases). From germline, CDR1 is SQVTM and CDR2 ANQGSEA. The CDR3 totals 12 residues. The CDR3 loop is CSVGRGGPEQYF. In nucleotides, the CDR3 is TGCAGCGTTGGGAGGGGGGGGCCCGAGCAATACTTC.

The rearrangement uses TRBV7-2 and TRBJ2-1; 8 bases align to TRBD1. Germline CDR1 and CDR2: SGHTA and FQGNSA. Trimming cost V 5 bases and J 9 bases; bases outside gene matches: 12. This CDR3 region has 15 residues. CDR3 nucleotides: TGTGCCAGCAGCCTTATCAGGGGGCCAAGCAGTGAGCAGTTCTTC. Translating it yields CASSLIRGPSSEQFF.

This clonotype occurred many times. The CDR3 protein is CSPTGGGYGYTF. CDR3 DNA sequence: TGCAGTCCCACGGGGGGCGGTTATGGCTACACCTTC. The chain uses TRBV20-1 and TRBJ1-2; D is possibly TRBD1 (6 bases). V lost 8 bases and J 5 bases, leaving 15 bases between the germline ends. The CDR3 covers 12 residues. Germline values: CDR1 DFQATT, CDR2 SNEGSKA (reference sequence).

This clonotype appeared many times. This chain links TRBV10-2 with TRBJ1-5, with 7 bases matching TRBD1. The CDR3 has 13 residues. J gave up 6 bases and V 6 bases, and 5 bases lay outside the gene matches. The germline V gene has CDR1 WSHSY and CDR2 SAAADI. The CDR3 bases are TGCGCCAGCAGGGACCCAGGGGGTCAGCCCCAGCATTTT. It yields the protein CASRDPGGQPQHF.